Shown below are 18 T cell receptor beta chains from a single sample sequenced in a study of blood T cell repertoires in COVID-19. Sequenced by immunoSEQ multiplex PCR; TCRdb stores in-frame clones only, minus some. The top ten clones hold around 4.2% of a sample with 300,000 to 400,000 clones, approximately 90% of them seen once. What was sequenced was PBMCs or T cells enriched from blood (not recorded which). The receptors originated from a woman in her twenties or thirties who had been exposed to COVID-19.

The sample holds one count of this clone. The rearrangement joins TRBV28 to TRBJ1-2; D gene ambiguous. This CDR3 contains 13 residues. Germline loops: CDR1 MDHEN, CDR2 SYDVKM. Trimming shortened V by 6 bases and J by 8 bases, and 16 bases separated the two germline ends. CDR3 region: CASRPRLETGYTF. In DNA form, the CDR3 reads TGTGCCAGCAGACCCCGTTTGGAGACGGGCTACACCTTC.

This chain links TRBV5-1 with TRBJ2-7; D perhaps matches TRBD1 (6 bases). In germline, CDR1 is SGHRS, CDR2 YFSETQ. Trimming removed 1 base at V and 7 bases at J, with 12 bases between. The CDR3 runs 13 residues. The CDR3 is CASSLSGAAEQYF. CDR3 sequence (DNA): TGCGCCAGCAGCTTGTCAGGGGCGGCAGAGCAGTACTTC.

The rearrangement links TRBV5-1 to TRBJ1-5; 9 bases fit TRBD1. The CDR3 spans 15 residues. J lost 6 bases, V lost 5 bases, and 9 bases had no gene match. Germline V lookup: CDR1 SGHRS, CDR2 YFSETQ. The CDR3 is CASSVTGGGFQPQHF. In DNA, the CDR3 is TGCGCCAGCAGTGTTACAGGGGGCGGTTTTCAGCCCCAGCATTTT.

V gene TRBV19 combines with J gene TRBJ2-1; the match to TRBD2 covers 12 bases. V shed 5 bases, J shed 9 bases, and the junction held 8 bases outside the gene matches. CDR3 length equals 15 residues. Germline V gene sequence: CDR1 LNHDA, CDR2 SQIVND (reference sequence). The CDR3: CASSVLAGGSSEQFF. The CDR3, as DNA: TGTGCCAGTAGTGTACTAGCGGGGGGTTCTAGTGAGCAGTTCTTC.

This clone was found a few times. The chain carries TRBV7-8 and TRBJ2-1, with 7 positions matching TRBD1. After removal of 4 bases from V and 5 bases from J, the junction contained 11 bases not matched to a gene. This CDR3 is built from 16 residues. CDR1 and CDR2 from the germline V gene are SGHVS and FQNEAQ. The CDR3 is CASSSRQGSWDNEQFF. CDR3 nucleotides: TGTGCCAGCAGCTCAAGACAGGGAAGTTGGGACAATGAGCAGTTCTTC. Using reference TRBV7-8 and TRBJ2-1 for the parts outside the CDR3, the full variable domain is GAGVSQSPRYKVAKRGQDVALRCDPISGHVSLFWYQQALGQGPEFLTYFQNEAQLDKSGLPSDRFFAERPEGSVSTLKIQRTQQEDSAVYLCASSSRQGSWDNEQFFGPGTRLTVL.

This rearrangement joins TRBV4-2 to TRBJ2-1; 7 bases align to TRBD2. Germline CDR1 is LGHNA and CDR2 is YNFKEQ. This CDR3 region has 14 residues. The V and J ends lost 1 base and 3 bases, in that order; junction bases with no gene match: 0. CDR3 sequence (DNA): TGTGCCAGCAGCCAAGCGGGGGGCTACAATGAGCAGTTCTTC. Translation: CASSQAGGYNEQFF.

CDR3 nucleotides: TGCAGCGTCGTAAGGGTTCCAGGGTACACTGAAGCTTTCTTT. This codes for CSVVRVPGYTEAFF. The chain links TRBV29-1 to TRBJ1-1; TRBD1 might be the D (5 bases). V lost 6 bases, J lost 3 bases, and 17 bases lay in between. This CDR3 comprises 14 residues. CDR1 is SQVTM and CDR2 is ANQGSEA in the germline V gene.

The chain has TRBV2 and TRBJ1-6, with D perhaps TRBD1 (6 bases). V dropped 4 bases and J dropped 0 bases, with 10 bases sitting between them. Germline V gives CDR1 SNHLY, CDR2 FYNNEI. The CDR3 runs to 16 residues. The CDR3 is CASSGTVSSYNSPLHF. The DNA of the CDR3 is TGTGCCAGCAGTGGGACAGTTAGCTCCTATAATTCACCCCTCCACTTT.

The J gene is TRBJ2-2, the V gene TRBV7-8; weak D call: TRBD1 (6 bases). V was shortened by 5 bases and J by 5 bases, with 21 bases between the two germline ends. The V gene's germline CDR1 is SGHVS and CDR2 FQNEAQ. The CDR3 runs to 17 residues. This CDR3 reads CASSPQYRAVRTGELFF. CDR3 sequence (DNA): TGTGCCAGCAGCCCCCAGTACAGGGCAGTCAGAACCGGGGAGCTGTTTTTT.

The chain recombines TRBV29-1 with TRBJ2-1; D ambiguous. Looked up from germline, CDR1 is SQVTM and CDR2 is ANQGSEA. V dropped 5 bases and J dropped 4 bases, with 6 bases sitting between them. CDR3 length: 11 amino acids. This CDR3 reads CSVSRYNEQFF. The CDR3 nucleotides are TGCAGCGTTTCCAGATACAATGAGCAGTTCTTC.

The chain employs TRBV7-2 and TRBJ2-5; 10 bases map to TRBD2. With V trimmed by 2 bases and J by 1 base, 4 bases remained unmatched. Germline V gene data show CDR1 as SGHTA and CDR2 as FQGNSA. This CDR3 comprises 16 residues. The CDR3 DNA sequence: TGTGCCAGCAGCTTAAGTTCTAGCGGGGGCCAAGAGACCCAGTACTTC. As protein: CASSLSSSGGQETQYF.

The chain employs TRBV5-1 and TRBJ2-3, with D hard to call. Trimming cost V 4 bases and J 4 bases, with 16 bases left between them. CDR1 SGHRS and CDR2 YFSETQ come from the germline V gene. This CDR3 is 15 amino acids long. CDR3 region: CASSPSGSPPDTQYF. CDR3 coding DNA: TGCGCCAGCAGCCCTAGTGGGTCACCCCCAGATACGCAGTATTTT.

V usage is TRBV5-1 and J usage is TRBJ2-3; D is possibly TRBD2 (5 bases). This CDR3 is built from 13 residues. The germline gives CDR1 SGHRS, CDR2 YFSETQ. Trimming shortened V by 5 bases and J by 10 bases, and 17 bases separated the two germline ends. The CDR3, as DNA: TGCGCCAGCAGAAAAGCGGACTCCCTAGCGCAGTATTTT. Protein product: CASRKADSLAQYF.

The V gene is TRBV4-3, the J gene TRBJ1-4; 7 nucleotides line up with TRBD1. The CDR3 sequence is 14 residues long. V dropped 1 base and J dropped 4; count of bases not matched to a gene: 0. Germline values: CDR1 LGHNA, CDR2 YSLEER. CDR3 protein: CASSQGQGNEKLFF. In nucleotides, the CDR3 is TGCGCCAGCAGCCAAGGACAGGGTAATGAAAAACTGTTTTTT.

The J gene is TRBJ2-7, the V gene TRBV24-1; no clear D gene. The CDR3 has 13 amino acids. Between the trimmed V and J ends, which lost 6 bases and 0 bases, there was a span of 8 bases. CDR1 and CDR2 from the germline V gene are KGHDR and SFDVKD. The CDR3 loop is CATSPQNSYEQYF. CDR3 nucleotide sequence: TGTGCCACCAGTCCACAGAACTCCTACGAGCAGTACTTC.

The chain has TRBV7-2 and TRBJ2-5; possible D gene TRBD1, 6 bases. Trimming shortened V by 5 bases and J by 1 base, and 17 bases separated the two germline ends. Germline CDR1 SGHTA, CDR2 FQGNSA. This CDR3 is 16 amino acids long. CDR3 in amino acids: CASSPNLDRPQETQYF. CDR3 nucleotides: TGTGCCAGCAGCCCCAACCTTGACAGGCCCCAAGAGACCCAGTACTTC.

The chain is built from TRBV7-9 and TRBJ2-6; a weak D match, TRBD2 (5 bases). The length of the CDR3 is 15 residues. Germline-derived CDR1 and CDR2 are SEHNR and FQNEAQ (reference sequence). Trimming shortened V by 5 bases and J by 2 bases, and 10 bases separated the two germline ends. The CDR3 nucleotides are TGTGCCAGCAGCGAGGGTGGGACTGGGGCCAACGTCCTGACTTTC. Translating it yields CASSEGGTGANVLTF. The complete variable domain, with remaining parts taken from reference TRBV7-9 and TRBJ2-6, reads DTGVSQNPRHKITKRGQNVTFRCDPISEHNRLYWYRQTLGQGPEFLTYFQNEAQLEKSRLLSDRFSAERPKGSFSTLEIQRTEQGDSAMYLCASSEGGTGANVLTFGAGSRLTVL.

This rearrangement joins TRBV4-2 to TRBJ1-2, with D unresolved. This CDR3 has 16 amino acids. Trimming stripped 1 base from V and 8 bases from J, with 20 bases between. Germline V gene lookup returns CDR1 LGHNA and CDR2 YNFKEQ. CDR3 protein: CASSQVDGLGRRGYTF. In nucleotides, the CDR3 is TGTGCCAGCAGCCAAGTGGACGGCTTAGGGAGGAGGGGCTACACCTTC.